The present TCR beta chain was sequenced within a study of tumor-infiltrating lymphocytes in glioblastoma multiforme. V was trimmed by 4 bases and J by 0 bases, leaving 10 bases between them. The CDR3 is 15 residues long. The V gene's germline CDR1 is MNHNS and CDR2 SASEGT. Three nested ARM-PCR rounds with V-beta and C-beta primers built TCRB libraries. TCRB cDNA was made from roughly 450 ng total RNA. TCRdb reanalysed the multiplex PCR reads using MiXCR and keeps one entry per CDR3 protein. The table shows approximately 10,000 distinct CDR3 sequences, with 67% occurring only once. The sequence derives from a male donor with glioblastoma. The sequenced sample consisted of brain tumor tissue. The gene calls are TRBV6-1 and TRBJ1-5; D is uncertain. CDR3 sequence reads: CASSARAFSNQPQHF. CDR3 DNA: TGTGCCAGCAGTGCCCGGGCTTTTAGCAATCAGCCCCAGCATTTT.